Given below is one T cell receptor beta chain in context. Antigen unknown. The trim removed 5 bases at V and 6 bases at J, leaving 6 bases unmatched. CDR3 size: 14 residues. Per germline, CDR1 SGHRS and CDR2 YFSETQ. PCR amplification relied on 60 Vbeta primers (plus 13 Jbeta primers). Clones were read by immunoSEQ multiplex PCR, and TCRdb kept only the in-frame ones, dropping some. The data hold about 190,000 clones, with about 81% observed a single time. The record originates from a study of cytomegalovirus exposure and HLA in healthy donors. Study-level results: By HLA locus, TCR association rates varied in a later analysis, with DRB1 showing the most and HLA-C the fewest. In a later analysis, HLA-associated TCR beta chains were more clonally expanded than equally common others. Associated with cytomegalovirus, according to the listing, were about 160 TCR beta chains.

V usage is TRBV5-1 and J usage is TRBJ1-5; 9 bases map to TRBD1. The receptor was isolated from a man in his thirties or forties in good health and CMV-seropositive. Sequenced: PBMCs. CDR3 residues: CASSPGTGSQPQHF. DNA for the CDR3: TGCGCCAGCAGTCCCGGGACAGGGAGTCAGCCCCAGCATTTT.